One sample yielded the 27 T cell receptor beta chains listed below, sequenced in a study of T cell responses to AZD1222 COVID-19 vaccine. Assay: immunoSEQ multiplex PCR; the TCRdb copy retains only in-frame clones and omits some. The sample lists about 120,000 clones; around 84% were seen once. Sample: peripheral blood, taken on day 0 of AZD1222 vaccination. These receptors all come from an adult in good health.

The chain carries TRBV2 and TRBJ1-5; 11 bases are shared with TRBD1. This CDR3 region has 15 residues. CDR1 and CDR2 (germline): SNHLY, FYNNEI. With 8 bases clipped from V and 6 bases from J, the junction kept 9 bases outside the gene matches. The CDR3 DNA follows: TGTGCCAGCCGATTGGGACAGGGGGAAAGTCAGCCCCAGCATTTT. This gives the protein CASRLGQGESQPQHF.

The chain is built from TRBV7-9 and TRBJ1-2; D may be TRBD1 (5 bases). CDR3 length: 17 residues. Germline V gives CDR1 SEHNR, CDR2 FQNEAQ (reference sequence). Between the trimmed V and J ends, which lost 1 base and 0 bases, there was a span of 15 bases. The CDR3 here is CASSLVSGTNPNYGYTF. CDR3 sequence (DNA): TGTGCCAGCAGCTTAGTCTCCGGGACGAACCCTAACTATGGCTACACCTTC. Variable domain in full (rest from reference TRBV7-9 and TRBJ1-2): DTGVSQNPRHKITKRGQNVTFRCDPISEHNRLYWYRQTLGQGPEFLTYFQNEAQLEKSRLLSDRFSAERPKGSFSTLEIQRTEQGDSAMYLCASSLVSGTNPNYGYTFGSGTRLTVV.

This clone came up once. This sequence joins TRBV7-2 and TRBJ2-6; D is possibly TRBD2 (5 bases). The V gene lost 5 bases and the J gene lost 0 bases, with 14 bases spanning the gap. CDR1 SGHTA and CDR2 FQGNSA come from the germline V gene. This CDR3 has 17 amino acids. Written as DNA, the CDR3 is TGTGCCAGCAGCCGTGGACTGGAGATCTCTGGGGCCAACGTCCTGACTTTC. As protein: CASSRGLEISGANVLTF.

This clone was found once. The chain employs TRBV6-5 and TRBJ2-7, with a tentative D call TRBD1 (6 bases). The CDR3 contains 15 residues. CDR1 MNHEY and CDR2 SVGAGI come from the germline V gene. The germline V and J ends were trimmed by 2 bases and 6 bases, with 17 bases remaining between them. CDR3: CASSYRATGIPEQYF. CDR3 coding DNA: TGTGCCAGCAGTTACCGGGCCACAGGGATCCCCGAGCAGTACTTC.

The V call is TRBV29-1, the J call TRBJ1-3; tentative D call: TRBD1 (6 bases). Per germline, CDR1 SQVTM and CDR2 ANQGSEA. V was cut by 6 bases and J by 1 base, with 16 bases left in between. The CDR3 totals 15 residues. In DNA form, the CDR3 reads TGCAGCGTACGCAGTAGGGGGGAATCTGGAAACACCATATATTTT. Translation gives CSVRSRGESGNTIYF. Based on the CDR3 plus reference TRBV29-1 and TRBJ1-3, the full variable domain is SAVISQKPSRDICQRGTSLTIQCQVDSQVTMMFWYRQQPGQSLTLIATANQGSEATYESGFVIDKFPISRPNLTFSTLTVSNMSPEDSSIYLCSVRSRGESGNTIYFGEGSWLTVV.

The chain joins TRBV6-2 or TRBV6-3 to TRBJ2-1; weak D call: TRBD2 (5 bases). The length of the CDR3 is 15 residues. Trimming shortened V by 4 bases and J by 9 bases, and 19 bases separated the two germline ends. Germline lookup yields CDR1 MNHEY and CDR2 SVGEGT. The CDR3 protein is CASSFRTPVGGEQFF. CDR3 DNA: TGTGCCAGCAGTTTCAGGACTCCCGTGGGTGGTGAGCAGTTCTTC.

The chain is built from TRBV5-6 and TRBJ2-3; 7 nucleotides align to TRBD1. V shed 4 bases and J 1 base; nucleotides not matched to a gene: 3. The germline CDR1 and CDR2 sequences are SGHDT and YYEEEE. There are 14 residues in the CDR3. The CDR3, as DNA: TGTGCCAGCAGCCGGGACAGCGGCACAGATACGCAGTATTTT. This translates into CASSRDSGTDTQYF. Complete variable domain (other parts from reference TRBV5-6 and TRBJ2-3): DAGVTQSPTHLIKTRGQQVTLRCSPKSGHDTVSWYQQALGQGPQFIFQYYEEEERQRGNFPDRFSGHQFPNYSSELNVNALLLGDSALYLCASSRDSGTDTQYFGPGTRLTVL.

The chain joins TRBV7-8 to TRBJ2-7, with 8 bases lining up with TRBD1. The germline gives CDR1 SGHVS, CDR2 FQNEAQ. CDR3 length equals 14 residues. V shed 4 bases and J 5 bases; nucleotides not matched to a gene: 7. As DNA, the CDR3 is TGTGCCAGCAGCTCCCGACAGGGGACCAACGAGCAGTACTTC. Its translation: CASSSRQGTNEQYF.

The gene calls are TRBV10-3 and TRBJ2-7; D is undetermined. Trimming took 3 bases from V and 5 from J, leaving 5 bases between them. The CDR3 is made up of 11 amino acids. Germline V CDR1 and CDR2: ENHRY, SYGVKD. The CDR3 here is CAISDNHEQYF. The CDR3 nucleotides are TGTGCCATCAGTGATAACCACGAGCAGTACTTC.

This clone was found once. This rearrangement joins TRBV7-9 to TRBJ1-2, with D unclear. The length of the CDR3 is 15 residues. Germline CDR1 SEHNR, CDR2 FQNEAQ (reference sequence). The V gene lost 5 bases and the J gene lost 3 bases, with 16 bases spanning the gap. CDR3 coding DNA: TGTGCCAGCAGCCTACGGGAAAAACGGGACTATGGCTACACCTTC. Its protein product is CASSLREKRDYGYTF.

This chain links TRBV7-9 with TRBJ1-1, with D possibly matching TRBD1 (5 bases). The CDR3 length is 16 residues. Germline CDR1 is SEHNR and CDR2 is FQNEAQ (reference sequence). Trimming removed 5 bases at V and 1 base at J, with 17 bases between. The CDR3: CASSHLQGRGNTEAFF. CDR3 nucleotide sequence: TGTGCCAGCAGCCATCTGCAGGGTCGGGGGAACACTGAAGCTTTCTTT. The entire variable domain, with the rest obtained from reference TRBV7-9 and TRBJ1-1, is as follows: DTGVSQNPRHKITKRGQNVTFRCDPISEHNRLYWYRQTLGQGPEFLTYFQNEAQLEKSRLLSDRFSAERPKGSFSTLEIQRTEQGDSAMYLCASSHLQGRGNTEAFFGQGTRLTVV.

The chain recombines TRBV6-5 with TRBJ1-6; tentative D call: TRBD1 (5 bases). V was cut by 2 bases and J by 7 bases, with 12 bases left in between. CDR1 MNHEY and CDR2 SVGAGI come from the germline V gene. This CDR3 has 15 amino acids. The CDR3 sequence: CASSYRAGINSPLHF. The DNA for the CDR3 is TGTGCCAGCAGTTACAGGGCAGGGATCAATTCACCCCTCCACTTT.

Of note for this clone: Other nucleotide sequences in the sample specify the same CDR3. The rearrangement links TRBV7-3 to TRBJ2-1; the D is unclear. This CDR3 has 13 residues. Germline-derived CDR1 and CDR2 are SGHTA and FQGTGA. V was shortened by 5 bases and J by 5 bases, with 10 bases between the two germline ends. CDR3 loop: CASSQGPNNEQFF. As DNA, the CDR3 is TGTGCCAGCAGCCAAGGCCCGAACAATGAGCAGTTCTTC. The complete variable domain, with remaining parts taken from reference TRBV7-3 and TRBJ2-1, reads GAGVSQTPSNKVTEKGKYVELRCDPISGHTALYWYRQSLGQGPEFLIYFQGTGAADDSGLPNDRFFAVRPEGSVSTLKIQRTERGDSAVYLCASSQGPNNEQFFGPGTRLTVL.

The gene calls are TRBV7-6 and TRBJ2-3; 8 bases match TRBD2. In germline, CDR1 is SGHVS, CDR2 FNYEAQ. The CDR3 extends over 15 amino acids. V shed 6 bases, J shed 0 bases, and the junction held 5 bases outside the gene matches. Here the CDR3 DNA reads TGTGCCAGCAGTAGCGGGGCCTTTAGCACAGATACGCAGTATTTT. Translation: CASSSGAFSTDTQYF.

In DNA form, the CDR3 reads TGCAGCGTTCGAACAGGGGACGGCTTACGAGGCTACACCTTC. Translation: CSVRTGDGLRGYTF. The V and J genes are TRBV29-1 and TRBJ1-2, with 7 bases fitting TRBD1. CDR1 SQVTM and CDR2 ANQGSEA come from the germline V gene. Trimming removed 5 bases from V and 8 bases from J; junction bases left unmatched: 14. The CDR3 is 14 amino acids.

The J gene is TRBJ2-7, the V gene TRBV7-2; 8 positions match TRBD1. The CDR3 length is 14 residues. The V gene's germline CDR1 is SGHTA and CDR2 FQGNSA. Trimming removed 5 bases from V and 1 base from J; junction bases left unmatched: 4. The CDR3 sequence is CASSRTGLSYEQYF. DNA of the CDR3: TGTGCCAGCAGCCGGACAGGGTTGTCCTACGAGCAGTACTTC.

The chain combines TRBV18 with TRBJ2-5; the match to TRBD1 covers 7 bases. With V trimmed by 3 bases and J by 2 bases, 6 bases remained unmatched. Germline V CDR1 and CDR2: KGHSH, LQKENI. This CDR3 comprises 15 residues. CDR3 amino acids: CASSPRPDRQETQYF. In DNA form, the CDR3 reads TGTGCCAGCTCACCCCGCCCGGACAGGCAAGAGACCCAGTACTTC.

This chain joins TRBV28 and TRBJ2-7; a possible D gene is TRBD1 (6 bases). This CDR3 region has 15 residues. CDR1 is MDHEN and CDR2 is SYDVKM in the germline V gene. V was trimmed by 6 bases and J by 0 bases, leaving 15 bases between them. The CDR3 DNA follows: TGTGCCAGCAGACCCTCGGACAGAGACTCCTACGAGCAGTACTTC. It codes for CASRPSDRDSYEQYF.

The chain links TRBV5-1 to TRBJ2-1; 7 positions agree with TRBD2. The germline gives CDR1 SGHRS, CDR2 YFSETQ. The V gene end was trimmed by 0 bases and the J gene end by 0 bases; junction bases not matched to a gene: 0. The CDR3 totals 15 residues. CDR3 bases: TGCGCCAGCAGCTTGGGACTAGCCTCCTACAATGAGCAGTTCTTC. Protein: CASSLGLASYNEQFF.

In this sample, this clone turned up once. This chain links TRBV4-2 with TRBJ2-3; a weak D match, TRBD2 (6 bases). The CDR3 runs to 17 residues. V was shortened by 4 bases and J by 3 bases, with 20 bases between the two germline ends. In germline, CDR1 is LGHNA, CDR2 YNFKEQ. The CDR3 DNA is TGTGCCAGCAGCCCCCGACCGACTAGTTCGGTGACAGATACGCAGTATTTT. Its protein product is CASSPRPTSSVTDTQYF.

The V and J genes are TRBV28 and TRBJ1-5; tentative D call: TRBD1 (5 bases). The CDR3 totals 16 residues. CDR1 MDHEN and CDR2 SYDVKM come from the germline V gene. Trimming pared 6 bases from V and 2 bases from J, leaving 17 bases between. In DNA, the CDR3 is TGTGCCAGCAGGGTCCCGGGGGGGTTGCGCAATCAGCCCCAGCATTTT. Protein sequence: CASRVPGGLRNQPQHF.

The chain has TRBV2 and TRBJ2-2; D is possibly TRBD2 (5 bases). V was pared by 6 bases and J by 0 bases, with 5 bases between. Germline CDR1 reads SNHLY; CDR2 reads FYNNEI. This CDR3 contains 13 residues. The CDR3 region has the DNA TGTGCCAGCAGGCGGGCGAACACCGGGGAGCTGTTTTTT. This sequence encodes CASRRANTGELFF.

CDR3 sequence: CASSPPGGPSYNEQFF. The CDR3 coding sequence is TGTGCCAGCTCACCACCGGGAGGACCATCCTACAATGAGCAGTTCTTC. The chain couples TRBV18 to TRBJ2-1; possible D gene TRBD2, 6 bases. The germline CDR1 and CDR2 sequences are KGHSH and LQKENI. V dropped 0 bases and J dropped 1 base, with 10 bases sitting between them. The CDR3 loop spans 16 amino acids.

The rearrangement links TRBV3-1 (or the pseudogene TRBV3-2) to TRBJ1-2; D possibly corresponds to TRBD1 (6 bases). With 2 bases removed from V and 2 bases from J, the gap between germline ends came to 12 bases. Per germline, CDR1 LGHDT and CDR2 YNNKEL (reference sequence). This CDR3 has 15 amino acids. CDR3 nucleotide sequence: TGTGCCAGCAGCCAAAAGGACAGAAAAAACTATGGCTACACCTTC. It codes for CASSQKDRKNYGYTF.

The chain employs TRBV30 and TRBJ1-5; tentatively, D is TRBD1 (6 bases). CDR3 length: 16 amino acids. Germline CDR1 GTSNPN, CDR2 SVGIG (reference sequence). V lost 0 bases and J 6 bases, leaving 18 bases between the germline ends. CDR3 amino acids: CAWSVFGEGVGQPQHF. The CDR3 nucleotides read TGTGCCTGGAGTGTTTTTGGGGAGGGGGTTGGTCAGCCCCAGCATTTT.

The chain joins TRBV2 to TRBJ1-1; possibly TRBD1 for D (5 bases). The CDR3 is made up of 13 amino acids. Germline V CDR1 and CDR2: SNHLY, FYNNEI. Trimming removed 3 bases at V and 10 bases at J, with 15 bases between. CDR3 in DNA: TGTGCCAGCAGTGACAGGAGGGACCACGCAGCTTTCTTT. Its translation: CASSDRRDHAAFF.

The rearrangement joins TRBV19 to TRBJ2-6; tentative D call: TRBD2 (6 bases). Looked up from germline, CDR1 is LNHDA and CDR2 is SQIVND (reference sequence). The CDR3 has 16 residues. V was trimmed by 1 base and J by 4 bases, leaving 11 bases between them. DNA for the CDR3: TGTGCCAGTAGTATAGGGAGGGGATCCGGGGCCAACGTCCTGACTTTC. Translating it yields CASSIGRGSGANVLTF.